The 27 T cell receptor beta chains below were found in one sample sequenced in a study of breast tumors, draining lymph nodes, adjacent tissues. Breast cancer patients provided tissue from their axillary draining lymph nodes. TCRdb re-called the multiplex PCR reads with MiXCR, one entry per CDR3 protein. The repertoire has about 230,000 distinct CDR3 sequences, approximately 31% of them found once; the top ten carry just over 1.4%. Sequenced sample: axillary lymph node tissue. These TCRs come from a female donor with breast cancer. Some clones in this sample may be carry-over from other donors' samples.

V is TRBV12-3 or TRBV12-4 and J is TRBJ2-2; D assignment may be TRBD1 or TRBD2 (6 bases each). The CDR3 extends over 17 amino acids. V dropped 6 bases and J dropped 3 bases, with 20 bases sitting between them. CDR3 residues: CASSAPKGGTYTGELFF. The CDR3 DNA is TGTGCCAGCAGCGCCCCAAAGGGCGGGACATACACCGGGGAGCTGTTTTTT.

This clonotype has at least ten counts. The V gene is TRBV20-1, the J gene TRBJ2-1; tentative D call: TRBD2 (7 bases). There are 14 residues in the CDR3. Looked up from germline, CDR1 is DFQATT and CDR2 is SNEGSKA (reference sequence). Trimming cost V 0 bases and J 9 bases, with 15 bases left between them. The CDR3 region has the DNA TGCAGTGCTAGAGAGGGGGGGGCCTGGGCTGAGCAGTTCTTC. It translates to CSAREGGAWAEQFF.

This clonotype was detected only once. The chain recombines TRBV19 with TRBJ1-2; TRBD1 is a possible D gene (5 bases). The CDR3 length is 13 residues. Germline V gene data show CDR1 as LNHDA and CDR2 as SQIVND (reference sequence). V lost 5 bases, J lost 6 bases, and 13 bases lay in between. CDR3 coding DNA: TGTGCCAGTAGTGGAGACAGTTGGGATGGCTACACCTTC. Translating it yields CASSGDSWDGYTF.

This clonotype was counted at least ten times. The genes are TRBV5-6 and TRBJ2-7; weak D call: TRBD2 (5 bases). Per the germline V gene, CDR1 is SGHDT and CDR2 is YYEEEE. Trimming pared 6 bases from V and 2 bases from J, leaving 15 bases between. The CDR3 covers 14 residues. Here the CDR3 reads CASTSGVSTYEQYF. CDR3 coding DNA: TGTGCCAGCACCTCCGGGGTATCGACCTACGAGCAGTACTTC.

This clonotype was seen many times. The chain carries TRBV25-1 and TRBJ2-1; 7 bases are shared with TRBD1. From germline, CDR1 is MGHDK and CDR2 SYGVNS. The CDR3 has 17 amino acids. V lost 6 bases to trimming and J lost 6 bases; unmatched junction nucleotides: 17. DNA of the CDR3: TGTGCCAGCAGGCCTTCAAGGGCGACAGGGATGGGCAATGAGCAGTTCTTC. It encodes CASRPSRATGMGNEQFF.

This clonotype came up many times. CDR3 loop: CSAQSQGARNQPQHF. In nucleotides, the CDR3 is TGCAGTGCTCAGTCGCAGGGGGCGCGGAATCAGCCCCAGCATTTT. The rearrangement links TRBV20-1 to TRBJ1-5; 8 bases fit TRBD1. Losses at the gene ends were 5 bases for V and 4 bases for J; bases not matched to a gene: 10. Germline V gene data show CDR1 as DFQATT and CDR2 as SNEGSKA (reference sequence). This CDR3 has 15 amino acids.

The V and J genes are TRBV28 and TRBJ2-2, with a possible D match to TRBD1 (6 bases). The CDR3 runs to 14 residues. Looked up from germline, CDR1 is MDHEN and CDR2 is SYDVKM. Trimming took 8 bases from V and 4 from J, leaving 14 bases between them. The CDR3 DNA is TGTGCCAGCGCCTTATTCAGGGGCACCGGGGAGCTGTTTTTT. As protein: CASALFRGTGELFF. The entire variable domain, with the rest obtained from reference TRBV28 and TRBJ2-2, is as follows: DVKVTQSSRYLVKRTGEKVFLECVQDMDHENMFWYRQDPGLGLRLIYFSYDVKMKEKGDIPEGYSVSREKKERFSLILESASTNQTSMYLCASALFRGTGELFFGEGSRLTVL.

This clonotype was seen many times. V is TRBV12-3 or TRBV12-4 and J is TRBJ2-7; the D gene is possibly TRBD1 (6 bases). CDR3 length equals 14 residues. V lost 5 bases and J lost 4, with 15 bases in between. The CDR3 coding sequence is TGTGCCAGCAGTGCTGACAGGAGAACGTACGAGCAGTACTTC. Protein: CASSADRRTYEQYF.

This chain uses TRBV12-3 or TRBV12-4 with TRBJ2-3, with D possibly TRBD1 on 6 matching bases. This CDR3 contains 14 residues. The ends were cut back, 6 bases at V and 2 bases at J, with 12 bases in the middle. The CDR3 here is CASREKGDTDTQYF. The DNA of the CDR3 is TGTGCCAGCAGAGAGAAGGGGGACACAGATACGCAGTATTTT.

This clonotype was counted ten times or more. The chain is built from TRBV3-1 and TRBJ2-2; TRBD1 agrees at 8 bases. V lost 3 bases, J lost 7 bases, and 7 bases stayed unmatched. This CDR3 has 15 residues. CDR1 and CDR2 (germline): LGHDT, YNNKEL (reference sequence). In nucleotides, the CDR3 is TGTGCCAGCAGCCAGCATCAGGGGGCTGGCGGGGAGCTGTTTTTT. It translates to CASSQHQGAGGELFF.

In regard to this clonotype: The junction departs from the called germline gene at one end, perhaps through a read error. V gene TRBV10-3 combines with J gene TRBJ2-5; 7 bases map to TRBD1. There are 15 residues in the CDR3. Germline V lookup: CDR1 ENHRY, CDR2 SYGVKD. The CDR3 DNA is TGTGTCATCAGTAACCTAGGGACAGAAAAAGAGGCCCAGTACTTC. Encoded protein: CVISNLGTEKEAQYF.

As to this clonotype: This may come from a read error, since a much larger clone is one base off. The chain carries TRBV6-1 and TRBJ2-5, with D tentatively TRBD1 (6 bases). V dropped 6 bases and J dropped 2 bases, with 16 bases sitting between them. Germline lookup yields CDR1 MNHNS and CDR2 SASEGT. The CDR3 runs 15 residues. CDR3 coding DNA: TGTGCCAGCAGCCTTATGGGGGCCCGGCAAGAGACCCAGTACTTC. It is translated as CASSLMGARQETQYF.

This chain uses TRBV5-4 with TRBJ2-1, with TRBD1 identical over 11 bases. CDR3 size: 16 residues. Germline values: CDR1 SGHNT, CDR2 YYREEE (reference sequence). V dropped 4 bases and J dropped 5; count of bases not matched to a gene: 8. CDR3 protein: CASSQGTGQGDNEQFF. The DNA for the CDR3 is TGTGCCAGCAGCCAAGGGACGGGACAGGGGGACAATGAGCAGTTCTTC.

The rearrangement uses TRBV25-1 and TRBJ2-1, with D uncertain. Germline loops: CDR1 MGHDK, CDR2 SYGVNS. V lost 3 bases and J lost 3, with 3 bases in between. This CDR3 contains 12 residues. CDR3 amino acids: CASSENYNEQFF. Written as DNA, the CDR3 is TGTGCCAGCAGTGAGAACTACAATGAGCAGTTCTTC.

This clonotype was counted ten times or more. V usage is TRBV13 and J usage is TRBJ2-6; perhaps TRBD2 as D (5 bases). Per germline, CDR1 PRHDT and CDR2 FYEKMQ (reference sequence). The CDR3 runs to 14 residues. V gave up 9 bases and J gave up 3 bases, with 12 bases separating them. The CDR3 DNA follows: TGTGCCAGTCGGGATCCGGATGGGGCCAACGTCCTGACTTTC. It yields the protein CASRDPDGANVLTF.

The genes are TRBV15 and TRBJ2-5; 9 bases line up with TRBD2. The CDR3 is 13 residues long. Germline V lookup: CDR1 LNHNV, CDR2 YYDKDF (reference sequence). As DNA, the CDR3 is TGTGCTAGAAAGGGACTAGCACAAGAGACCCAGTACTTC. This codes for CARKGLAQETQYF.

Many counts were recorded for this clonotype. This chain links TRBV7-3 with TRBJ2-2; 7 positions agree with TRBD1. The germline CDR1 and CDR2 sequences are SGHTA and FQGTGA. V dropped 5 bases and J dropped 1; count of bases not matched to a gene: 7. This CDR3 is 16 amino acids long. The CDR3 spells CASSKDRLKNTGELFF. Here the CDR3 DNA reads TGTGCCAGCAGCAAGGACAGGCTAAAGAACACCGGGGAGCTGTTTTTT.

This clonotype was seen repeatedly, ten times or more. This chain joins TRBV5-6 and TRBJ1-5; D is undetermined. CDR3 size: 23 residues. The V end was cut by 1 base, the J end by 4 bases, with 36 bases between. Germline loops: CDR1 SGHDT, CDR2 YYEEEE. The CDR3 coding sequence is TGTGCCAGCAGCTTGAGACCGGGCCTCGCCGAAGGGTTAGAGCCGAAGTTAAATCAGCCCCAGCATTTT. This codes for CASSLRPGLAEGLEPKLNQPQHF.

In regard to this clonotype: This CDR3 is missing its conserved last phenylalanine or tryptophan, likely due to a read error. The gene calls are TRBV7-2 and TRBJ1-2; the D is unclear. V lost 5 bases and J lost 0, with 7 bases in between. Germline lookup yields CDR1 SGHTA and CDR2 FQGNSA. This CDR3 has 13 residues. The CDR3 DNA reads TGTGCCAGCAGCCCTACAACTAACTATGGCTACACCCTC. The encoded protein is CASSPTTNYGYTL.

The sample holds many counts of this clonotype. The chain joins TRBV12-3 or TRBV12-4 to TRBJ2-7, with a weak D call TRBD2 (5 bases). The CDR3 covers 11 residues. Trimming took 6 bases from V and 6 from J, leaving 9 bases between them. Here the CDR3 reads CASRRSVEQYF. The CDR3 region has the DNA TGTGCCAGCAGGCGTAGCGTCGAGCAGTACTTC.

The V call is TRBV20-1, the J call TRBJ2-2; TRBD2 aligns across 12 bases. Trimming at V came to 6 bases and at J to 8 bases, leaving 13 bases not matched to a gene. The CDR3 is made up of 16 amino acids. The germline V gene encodes CDR1 DFQATT and CDR2 SNEGSKA (reference sequence). In nucleotides, the CDR3 is TGCAGTGCCGAGGGAGGGACTAGCGGGTTGGTAGGGGAGCTGTTTTTT. Translation gives CSAEGGTSGLVGELFF.

Details on this clonotype: The missing conserved phenylalanine or tryptophan at the end of this CDR3 makes a read error likely. The DNA is left out, because the CDR3 cannot be placed on it with certainty; the CDR3 is given as TCRdb lists it. The CDR3 here is CASSVRTSGLGAYNEQTL. The chain recombines TRBV9 with TRBJ2-1; TRBD2 is the table's D call, not checked against the DNA. Germline V gene lookup returns CDR1 SGDLS and CDR2 YYNGEE. The CDR3 has 18 amino acids, counting both end residues.

This clonotype was found many times. The CDR3 DNA reads TGTGCCAGCAGCCAAACTAGCCCACCCTACGAGCAGTACTTC. Translating gives CASSQTSPPYEQYF. This chain uses TRBV3-1 with TRBJ2-7; TRBD2 is a possible D gene (6 bases). The V gene lost 2 bases and the J gene lost 2 bases, with 10 bases spanning the gap. The CDR3 is 14 amino acids. Germline lookup yields CDR1 LGHDT and CDR2 YNNKEL (reference sequence).

Ten or more counts support this clonotype. The chain joins TRBV3-1 to TRBJ2-5, with D maybe TRBD1 (6 bases). Trimming left V 1 base short and J 4 bases short, with 13 bases between. CDR1 LGHDT and CDR2 YNNKEL come from the germline V gene (reference sequence). This CDR3 comprises 15 residues. CDR3 nucleotide sequence: TGTGCCAGCAGCCAAGCGCAGGGGCTTACAGAGACCCAGTACTTC. Its translation is CASSQAQGLTETQYF.

Remarks on this clonotype: A much larger clone lies one base from this, so it may be a read error. V usage is TRBV5-1 and J usage is TRBJ2-7; 7 positions match TRBD2. The J segment lost 10 bases and the V segment lost 0 bases, leaving 7 bases of the junction unmatched. The CDR3 extends over 13 amino acids. Per the germline V gene, CDR1 is SGHRS and CDR2 is YFSETQ. CDR3 residues: CASSLANGGDQYF. CDR3 in DNA: TGCGCCAGCAGCTTGGCCAATGGGGGGGACCAGTACTTC.

This clonotype appeared many times. The rearrangement joins TRBV5-1 to TRBJ2-2, with a possible D match to TRBD2 (6 bases). Trimming cost V 0 bases and J 4 bases, with 13 bases left between them. Per germline, CDR1 SGHRS and CDR2 YFSETQ. The CDR3 consists of 16 residues. The CDR3: CASSLELAIITGELFF. In DNA form, the CDR3 reads TGCGCCAGCAGCTTGGAGCTAGCGATTATCACCGGGGAGCTGTTTTTT. Full variable domain (rest looked up from reference TRBV5-1 and TRBJ2-2): KAGVTQTPRYLIKTRGQQVTLSCSPISGHRSVSWYQQTPGQGLQFLFEYFSETQRNKGNFPGRFSGRQFSNSRSEMNVSTLELGDSALYLCASSLELAIITGELFFGEGSRLTVL.

This clonotype has ten or more counts. This rearrangement joins TRBV5-1 to TRBJ2-1; 12 bases map to TRBD2. Per germline, CDR1 SGHRS and CDR2 YFSETQ. CDR3 length: 16 amino acids. V was pared by 0 bases and J by 11 bases, with 9 bases of the junction left unmatched. The CDR3 DNA reads as TGCGCCAGCAGCTTGGGGGTGATAGGACTAGCGGGACAGCAGTTCTTC. This codes for CASSLGVIGLAGQQFF.